This T cell receptor beta chain was captured by sequencing in a study of OX40 agonist ivuxolimab in advanced cancers. Background on the study: Antecedent anti-PD-1, anti-PD-L1 or anti-CTLA-4 therapy was permissible, with roughly 36% having received some. Study findings and constraints: CD8+ T cells showed, on average, more clonal expansion than CD4+ cells. Compared with others, partial responders at 0.1-3.0 mg/kg displayed clonal expansion among the lowest.

Profiling relied on immunoSEQ multiplex PCR, and the TCRdb table lists in-frame clones only, not all of them. The repertoire holds some 42,000 clones, with around 84% as singletons. Worth noting for this clone: Its cognate antigen is unknown.

The source material was CD4+ or CD8+ T cells sorted from blood, sampled in a trial of the OX40 agonist ivuxolimab. The receptor comes from an adult with an advanced solid tumor such as melanoma, head and neck, liver or kidney cancer.

This CDR3 reads CASSFTVSGYTF. The CDR3 nucleotides are TGTGCCAGCAGTTTCACAGTATCCGGCTACACCTTC. The rearrangement uses TRBV6-6 and TRBJ1-2; no clear D gene. Trimming took 4 bases from V and 8 from J, leaving 11 bases between them. CDR3 length equals 12 residues. CDR1 and CDR2 (germline): MNHNY, SVGAGI (reference sequence).